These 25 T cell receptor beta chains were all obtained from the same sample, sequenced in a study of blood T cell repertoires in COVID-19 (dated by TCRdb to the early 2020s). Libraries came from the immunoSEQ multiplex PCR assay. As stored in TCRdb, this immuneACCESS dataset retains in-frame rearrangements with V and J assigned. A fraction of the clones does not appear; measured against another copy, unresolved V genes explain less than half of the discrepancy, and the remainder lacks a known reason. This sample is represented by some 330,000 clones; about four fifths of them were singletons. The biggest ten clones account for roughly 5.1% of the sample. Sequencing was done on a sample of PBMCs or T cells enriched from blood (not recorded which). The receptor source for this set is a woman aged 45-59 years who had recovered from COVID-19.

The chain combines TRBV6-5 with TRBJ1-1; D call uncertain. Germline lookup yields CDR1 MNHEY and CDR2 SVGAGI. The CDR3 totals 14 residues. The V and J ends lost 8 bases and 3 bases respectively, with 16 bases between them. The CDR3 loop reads CASSPRREYTEAFF. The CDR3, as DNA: TGTGCCAGCTCTCCTCGGAGGGAGTACACTGAAGCTTTCTTT.

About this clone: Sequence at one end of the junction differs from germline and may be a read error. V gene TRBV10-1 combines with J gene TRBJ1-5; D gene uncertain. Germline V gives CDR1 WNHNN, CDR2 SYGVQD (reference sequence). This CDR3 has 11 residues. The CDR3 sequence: CASPRESAPAF. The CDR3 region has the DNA TGCGCCAGTCCTAGGGAGTCAGCCCCAGCATTT.

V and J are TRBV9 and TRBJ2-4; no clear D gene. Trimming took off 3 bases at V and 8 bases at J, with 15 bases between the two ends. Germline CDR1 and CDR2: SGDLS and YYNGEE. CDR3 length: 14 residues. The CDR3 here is CASSASTPADIQYF. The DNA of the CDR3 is TGTGCCAGCAGCGCATCGACGCCGGCGGACATTCAGTACTTC.

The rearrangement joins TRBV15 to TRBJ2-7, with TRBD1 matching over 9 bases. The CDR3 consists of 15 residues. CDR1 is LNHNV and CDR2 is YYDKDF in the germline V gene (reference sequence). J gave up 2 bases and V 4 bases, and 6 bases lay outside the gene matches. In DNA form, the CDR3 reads TGTGCCACCAGCAACCTCGGACAGGGGCCCTACGAGCAGTACTTC. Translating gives CATSNLGQGPYEQYF.

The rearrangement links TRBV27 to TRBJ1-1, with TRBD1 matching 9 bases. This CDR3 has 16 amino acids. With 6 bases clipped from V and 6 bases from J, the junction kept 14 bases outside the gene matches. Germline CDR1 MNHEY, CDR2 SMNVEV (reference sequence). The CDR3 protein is CASSPGQGRVGAEAFF. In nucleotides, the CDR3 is TGTGCCAGCAGCCCGGGACAGGGTAGAGTCGGGGCTGAAGCTTTCTTT.

The CDR3 coding sequence is TGTGCCAGCATGGAAGACAGGGCAAGCACTGAAGCTTTCTTT. Translation: CASMEDRASTEAFF. The genes are TRBV2 and TRBJ1-1; 7 bases fit TRBD1. This CDR3 comprises 14 residues. The J segment lost 4 bases and the V segment lost 7 bases, leaving 9 bases of the junction unmatched. The germline V gene has CDR1 SNHLY and CDR2 FYNNEI.

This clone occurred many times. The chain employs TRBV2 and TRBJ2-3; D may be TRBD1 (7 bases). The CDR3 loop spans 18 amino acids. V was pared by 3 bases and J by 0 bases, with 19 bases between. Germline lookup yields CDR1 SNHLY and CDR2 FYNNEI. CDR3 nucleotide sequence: TGTGCCAGCAGTGATTCGTTTCGGCGGGACAGTAGCACAGATACGCAGTATTTT. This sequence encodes CASSDSFRRDSSTDTQYF.

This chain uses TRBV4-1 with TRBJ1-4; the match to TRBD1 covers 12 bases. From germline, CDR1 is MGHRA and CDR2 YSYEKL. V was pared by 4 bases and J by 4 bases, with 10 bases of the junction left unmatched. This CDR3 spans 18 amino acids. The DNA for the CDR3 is TGCGCCAGCAGCCCAGGGACAGGGGGCTGGGGAGGTAATGAAAAACTGTTTTTT. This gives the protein CASSPGTGGWGGNEKLFF.

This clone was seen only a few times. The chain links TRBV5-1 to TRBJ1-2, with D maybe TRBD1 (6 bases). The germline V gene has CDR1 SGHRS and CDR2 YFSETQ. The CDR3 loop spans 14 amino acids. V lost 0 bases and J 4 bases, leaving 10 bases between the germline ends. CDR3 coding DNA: TGCGCCAGCAGCTTGGTTACAGGGAGCTATGGCTACACCTTC. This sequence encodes CASSLVTGSYGYTF.

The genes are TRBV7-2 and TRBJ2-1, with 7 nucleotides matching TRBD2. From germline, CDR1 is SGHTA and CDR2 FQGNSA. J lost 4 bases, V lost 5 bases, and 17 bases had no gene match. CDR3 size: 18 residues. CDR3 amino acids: CASSQTPAGRTIYNEQFF. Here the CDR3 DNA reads TGTGCCAGCAGCCAGACACCAGCGGGGAGGACTATTTACAATGAGCAGTTCTTC.

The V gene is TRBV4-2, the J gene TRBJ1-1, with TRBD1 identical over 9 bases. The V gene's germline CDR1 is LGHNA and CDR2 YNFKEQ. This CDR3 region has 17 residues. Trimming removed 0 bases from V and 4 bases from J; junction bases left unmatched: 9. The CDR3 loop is CASSQEPWGTGITEAFF. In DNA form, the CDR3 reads TGTGCCAGCAGCCAAGAGCCATGGGGGACAGGGATCACTGAAGCTTTCTTT.

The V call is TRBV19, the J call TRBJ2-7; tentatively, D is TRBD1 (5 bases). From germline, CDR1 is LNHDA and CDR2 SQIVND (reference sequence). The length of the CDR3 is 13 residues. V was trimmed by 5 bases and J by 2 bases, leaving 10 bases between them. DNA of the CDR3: TGTGCCAGTAGTTCAGGGAAAACCTACGAGCAGTACTTC. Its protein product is CASSSGKTYEQYF.

The DNA of the CDR3 is TGTGCCAGCAGCCGGAGGGATTCTGAAAAACTGTTTTTT. This translates into CASSRRDSEKLFF. The J gene is TRBJ1-4, the V gene TRBV7-9; D not resolved. CDR3 size: 13 residues. The germline V and J ends were trimmed by 5 bases and 7 bases, with 11 bases remaining between them. CDR1 is SEHNR and CDR2 is FQNEAQ in the germline V gene (reference sequence).

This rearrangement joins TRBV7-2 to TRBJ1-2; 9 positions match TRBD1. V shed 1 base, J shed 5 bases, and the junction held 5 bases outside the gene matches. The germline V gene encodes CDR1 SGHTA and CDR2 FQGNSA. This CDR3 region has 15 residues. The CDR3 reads CASSLGGTGKYGYTF. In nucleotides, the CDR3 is TGTGCCAGCAGCTTAGGGGGGACAGGGAAATATGGCTACACCTTC.

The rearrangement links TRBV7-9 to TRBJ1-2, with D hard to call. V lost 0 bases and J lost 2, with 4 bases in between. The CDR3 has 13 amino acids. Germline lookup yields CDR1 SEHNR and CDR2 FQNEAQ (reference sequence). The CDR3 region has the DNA TGTGCCAGCAGCTTAGCCCCAAACTATGGCTACACCTTC. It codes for CASSLAPNYGYTF.

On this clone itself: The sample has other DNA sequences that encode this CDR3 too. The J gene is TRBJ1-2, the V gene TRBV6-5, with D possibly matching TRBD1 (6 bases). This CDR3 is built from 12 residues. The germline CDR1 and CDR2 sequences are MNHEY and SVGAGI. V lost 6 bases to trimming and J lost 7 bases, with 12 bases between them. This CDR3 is CASSPGAGGYTF. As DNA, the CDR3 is TGTGCCAGCAGCCCAGGGGCTGGTGGCTACACCTTC.

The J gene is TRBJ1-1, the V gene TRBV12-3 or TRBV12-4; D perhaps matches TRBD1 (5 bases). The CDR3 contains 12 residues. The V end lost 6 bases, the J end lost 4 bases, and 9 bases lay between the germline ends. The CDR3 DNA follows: TGTGCCAGCAGCCAGGGTGGCACTGAAGCTTTCTTT. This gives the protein CASSQGGTEAFF.

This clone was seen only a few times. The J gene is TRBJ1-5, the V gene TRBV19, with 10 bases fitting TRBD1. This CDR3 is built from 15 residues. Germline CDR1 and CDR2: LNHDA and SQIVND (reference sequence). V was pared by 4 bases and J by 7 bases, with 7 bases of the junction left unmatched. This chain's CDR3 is CASSTQTGGGQPQHF. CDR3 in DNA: TGTGCCAGTAGTACCCAGACAGGGGGCGGGCAGCCCCAGCATTTT.

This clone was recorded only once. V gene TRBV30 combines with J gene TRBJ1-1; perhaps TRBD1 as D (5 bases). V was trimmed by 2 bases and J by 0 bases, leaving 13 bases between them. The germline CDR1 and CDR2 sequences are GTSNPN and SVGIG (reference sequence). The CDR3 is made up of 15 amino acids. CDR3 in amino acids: CAWSYQWGMNTEAFF. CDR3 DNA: TGTGCCTGGAGTTATCAATGGGGCATGAACACTGAAGCTTTCTTT.

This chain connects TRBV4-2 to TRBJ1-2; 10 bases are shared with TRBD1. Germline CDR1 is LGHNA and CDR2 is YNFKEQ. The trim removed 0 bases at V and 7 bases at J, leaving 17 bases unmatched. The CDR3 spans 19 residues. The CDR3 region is CASSQDGTGQGTRRGGYTF. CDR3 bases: TGTGCCAGCAGCCAAGATGGGACGGGACAGGGGACCCGACGCGGTGGCTACACCTTC.

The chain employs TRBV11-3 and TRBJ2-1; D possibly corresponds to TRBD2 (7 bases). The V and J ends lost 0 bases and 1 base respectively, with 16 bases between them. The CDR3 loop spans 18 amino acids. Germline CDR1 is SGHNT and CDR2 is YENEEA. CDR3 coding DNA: TGTGCCAGCAGCTTAGAACGGGGGGCGATCGTTTCCTACAATGAGCAGTTCTTC. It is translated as CASSLERGAIVSYNEQFF.

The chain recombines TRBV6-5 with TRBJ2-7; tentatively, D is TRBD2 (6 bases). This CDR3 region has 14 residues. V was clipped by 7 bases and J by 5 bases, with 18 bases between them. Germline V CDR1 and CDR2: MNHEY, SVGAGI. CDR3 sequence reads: CASIPRVGGDEQYF. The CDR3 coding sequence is TGTGCCAGCATCCCCAGAGTAGGCGGGGACGAGCAGTACTTC.

This CDR3 is CASSLRDRAEQYF. CDR3 coding DNA: TGTGCCAGCAGCCTCCGGGACAGGGCCGAGCAGTACTTC. The rearrangement links TRBV12-3 or TRBV12-4 to TRBJ2-7, with 9 positions matching TRBD1. The CDR3 is made up of 13 amino acids. J gave up 6 bases and V 6 bases, and 6 bases lay outside the gene matches.

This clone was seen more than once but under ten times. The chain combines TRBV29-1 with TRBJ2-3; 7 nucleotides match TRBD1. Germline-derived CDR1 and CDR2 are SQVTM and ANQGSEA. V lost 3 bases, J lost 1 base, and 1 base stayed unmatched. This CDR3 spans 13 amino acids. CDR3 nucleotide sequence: TGCAGCGTTGAGACAGGGCGCACAGATACGCAGTATTTT. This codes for CSVETGRTDTQYF.

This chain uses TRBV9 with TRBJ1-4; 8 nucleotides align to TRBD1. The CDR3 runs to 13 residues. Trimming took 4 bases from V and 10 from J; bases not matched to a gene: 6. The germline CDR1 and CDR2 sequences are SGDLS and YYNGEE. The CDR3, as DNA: TGTGCCAGCAGCACGGGACAGGTGGGAAAACTGTTTTTT. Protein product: CASSTGQVGKLFF.